This is a list of T cell receptor beta chains from one sample in a study of molecular identifiers for immune sequencing clone quantification. TCRdb called the PCR reads again in MiXCR, with one record for every CDR3 protein. The repertoire includes 60,000 to 65,000 distinct CDR3 sequences, 15% to 20% of them detected once, and about 1.5% sits in the top ten. Sequenced sample: naive CD8+ T cells from blood, with Jurkat cell RNA spiked in. Receptors were obtained from a human donor in good health. Some libraries in this study had Jurkat cell RNA spiked in. Each CDR3 is given with its conserved first and last residue. D genes are given only for firm matches. For some rows the clone size is stated as once, few or many, or as a class when expanded; others skip it.

j_call: TRBJ2-5; clone_size: -; d_call: -; v_call: TRBV14; cdr3_nt: TGCGCCAGCAGCCAATTCTATCTAGTGGGATTTCAAGAGACCCAGTACTTC; cdr3_aa: CASSQFYLVGFQETQYF
j_call: TRBJ1-4; clone_size: many; d_call: -; v_call: TRBV5-5; cdr3_nt: TGTGCCAGCAGCAGTCCAGGGGCTGAGGCTGAAAAACTGTTTTTT; cdr3_aa: CASSSPGAEAEKLFF
j_call: TRBJ2-1; clone_size: -; d_call: -; v_call: TRBV4-2; cdr3_nt: TGTGCCAGCAGCCAACCGGGACCAACTTTTTACAATGAGCAGTTCTTC; cdr3_aa: CASSQPGPTFYNEQFF
j_call: TRBJ2-7; clone_size: -; d_call: -; v_call: TRBV29-1; cdr3_nt: TGCAGCGTTGTAGGGCAGGAAACTTACGAGCAGTACTTC; cdr3_aa: CSVVGQETYEQYF
j_call: TRBJ2-1; clone_size: few; d_call: -; v_call: TRBV29-1; cdr3_nt: TGCAGCGTGGGGGGGGGCAAGAACAATGAGCAGTTCTTC; cdr3_aa: CSVGGGKNNEQFF
j_call: TRBJ2-4; clone_size: medium-sized; d_call: -; v_call: TRBV6-6; cdr3_nt: TGTGCCAGCAGTTATTACTGGCAGACGGAAAACATTCAGTACTTC; cdr3_aa: CASSYYWQTENIQYF
j_call: TRBJ2-7; clone_size: -; d_call: -; v_call: TRBV27; cdr3_nt: TGTGCCAGCAGTGCACTTAGCAGGAGTGGCTACGAGCAGTACTTC; cdr3_aa: CASSALSRSGYEQYF
j_call: TRBJ1-6; clone_size: -; d_call: TRBD1; v_call: TRBV12-3/TRBV12-4; cdr3_nt: TGTGCCAGCAGAAACAGACAGGGCTCCTATAATTCACCCCTCCACTTT; cdr3_aa: CASRNRQGSYNSPLHF
j_call: TRBJ2-7; clone_size: many; d_call: TRBD2; v_call: TRBV20-1; cdr3_nt: TGCAGTGCTATGACTAGCGAGGGGTCCTACGAGCAGTACTTC; cdr3_aa: CSAMTSEGSYEQYF
j_call: TRBJ2-1; clone_size: few; d_call: TRBD1; v_call: TRBV3-1; cdr3_nt: TGTGCCAGCAGCCCCGGACAGGGGGGATACAATGAGCAGTTCTTC; cdr3_aa: CASSPGQGGYNEQFF
j_call: TRBJ2-1; clone_size: many; d_call: -; v_call: TRBV27; cdr3_nt: TGTGCCAGCAGTTTATCCGGGAGTCGTGATGAGCAGTTCTTC; cdr3_aa: CASSLSGSRDEQFF
j_call: TRBJ2-5; clone_size: many; d_call: TRBD1; v_call: TRBV5-1; cdr3_nt: TGCGCCAGCAGCTTGGTTGGACAGGGTCGAGAGACCCAGTACTTC; cdr3_aa: CASSLVGQGRETQYF
j_call: TRBJ1-2; clone_size: -; d_call: -; v_call: TRBV6-2/TRBV6-3; cdr3_nt: TGTGCCAGCACGGCTTGGGGAGGCTATGGCTACACCTTC; cdr3_aa: CASTAWGGYGYTF
j_call: TRBJ1-2; clone_size: -; d_call: TRBD1; v_call: TRBV19; cdr3_nt: TGTGCCAGTAAAATCGGACAGGTGAACTATGGCTACACCTTC; cdr3_aa: CASKIGQVNYGYTF
j_call: TRBJ2-1; clone_size: many; d_call: TRBD2; v_call: TRBV12-3/TRBV12-4; cdr3_nt: TGTGCCAGCAGTTTTTTAGGCCAATTGGTAGCGGGGGCGACCTACAATGAGCAGTTCTTC; cdr3_aa: CASSFLGQLVAGATYNEQFF
j_call: TRBJ1-1; clone_size: many; d_call: -; v_call: TRBV6-5; cdr3_nt: TGTGCCAGCAGTTACGAAGGGGGACCGAACACTGAAGCTTTCTTT; cdr3_aa: CASSYEGGPNTEAFF
j_call: TRBJ1-5; clone_size: many; d_call: -; v_call: TRBV25-1; cdr3_nt: TGTGCCAGCAGCGAGCGTGGCAGTGGCAATCAGCCCCAGCATTTT; cdr3_aa: CASSERGSGNQPQHF
j_call: TRBJ1-6; clone_size: -; d_call: -; v_call: TRBV4-1; cdr3_nt: TGCGCCAGCAGCCGCGACGCCCTTGGCTCACCCCCCCACTTT; cdr3_aa: CASSRDALGSPPHF
j_call: TRBJ2-7; clone_size: medium-sized; d_call: TRBD2; v_call: TRBV4-3; cdr3_nt: TGCGCCAGCAGCCAAGTTAGGGCGGGAGGGCCTGGCGAGCAGTACTTC; cdr3_aa: CASSQVRAGGPGEQYF
j_call: TRBJ1-1; clone_size: many; d_call: TRBD1; v_call: TRBV28; cdr3_nt: TGTGCCAGCAGTACCGACAGGGGCACTGAAGCTTTCTTT; cdr3_aa: CASSTDRGTEAFF
j_call: TRBJ2-1; clone_size: -; d_call: TRBD2; v_call: TRBV6-5; cdr3_nt: TGTGCCAGCAGTTACGGCGGGAGTGAGCAGTTCTTC; cdr3_aa: CASSYGGSEQFF
j_call: TRBJ1-2; clone_size: many; d_call: -; v_call: TRBV7-8; cdr3_nt: TGTGCCAGCAGCTTAATTAAAACAAACCCTAACTATGGCTACACCTTC; cdr3_aa: CASSLIKTNPNYGYTF
j_call: TRBJ2-2; clone_size: many; d_call: -; v_call: TRBV29-1; cdr3_nt: TGCAGCGTTGTTTTGCCCTCGAACACCGGGGAGCTGTTTTTT; cdr3_aa: CSVVLPSNTGELFF
j_call: TRBJ2-1; clone_size: few; d_call: -; v_call: TRBV20-1; cdr3_nt: TGCAGTGCTAGATCCGTGCCTAGCCTCTACAATGAGCAGTTCTTC; cdr3_aa: CSARSVPSLYNEQFF
j_call: TRBJ1-2; clone_size: many; d_call: TRBD1; v_call: TRBV14; cdr3_nt: TGTGCCAGCAGCCTTACGACAGGGGGGTCCTATGGCTACACCTTC; cdr3_aa: CASSLTTGGSYGYTF
j_call: TRBJ1-4; clone_size: many; d_call: -; v_call: TRBV9; cdr3_nt: TGTGCCAGCAGCGGTAAAGGCAGCCCTTATGCAACTAATGAAAAACTGTTTTTT; cdr3_aa: CASSGKGSPYATNEKLFF
j_call: TRBJ2-1; clone_size: -; d_call: TRBD2; v_call: TRBV11-3; cdr3_nt: TGTGCCAGCAGCCCTAGCGGGAGACACAATGAGCAGTTCTTC; cdr3_aa: CASSPSGRHNEQFF
j_call: TRBJ2-7; clone_size: -; d_call: TRBD2; v_call: TRBV6-1; cdr3_nt: TGTGCCAGCAGTGAATTTGTAGCGGGAGTTGGCGAGCAGTACTTC; cdr3_aa: CASSEFVAGVGEQYF
j_call: TRBJ2-2; clone_size: many; d_call: -; v_call: TRBV28; cdr3_nt: TGTGCCAGCATTGGGTTAGCGGAGCTGAACACCGGGGAGCTGTTTTTT; cdr3_aa: CASIGLAELNTGELFF
j_call: TRBJ1-1; clone_size: many; d_call: -; v_call: TRBV27; cdr3_nt: TGTGCCAGCTCGGATGGGACTGAAGCTTTCTTT; cdr3_aa: CASSDGTEAFF
j_call: TRBJ2-2; clone_size: many; d_call: -; v_call: TRBV24-1; cdr3_nt: TGTGCCACCAGTGATACTACTGAGGTGGTGAACACCGGGGAGCTGTTTTTT; cdr3_aa: CATSDTTEVVNTGELFF
j_call: TRBJ1-1; clone_size: many; d_call: -; v_call: TRBV30; cdr3_nt: TGTGCCTGGGACGGGGGGGGTGCTGAAGCTTTCTTT; cdr3_aa: CAWDGGGAEAFF
j_call: TRBJ1-6; clone_size: many; d_call: -; v_call: TRBV4-1; cdr3_nt: TGCGCCAGCACCCAACCGGACTACAATTCACCCCTCCACTTT; cdr3_aa: CASTQPDYNSPLHF
j_call: TRBJ2-1; clone_size: -; d_call: -; v_call: TRBV7-2; cdr3_nt: TGTGCCAGCAGCTTTAGGCCTCCCAACAATGAGCAGTTCTTC; cdr3_aa: CASSFRPPNNEQFF
j_call: TRBJ1-1; clone_size: many; d_call: -; v_call: TRBV11-2; cdr3_nt: TGTGCCAGCAGCATTCTCCCGAACACTGAAGCTTTCTTT; cdr3_aa: CASSILPNTEAFF
j_call: TRBJ1-2; clone_size: -; d_call: -; v_call: TRBV5-4; cdr3_nt: TGTGCCAGCGGATCACCGGGGGCGCGAGGCTACACCTTC; cdr3_aa: CASGSPGARGYTF
j_call: TRBJ1-4; clone_size: many; d_call: TRBD1; v_call: TRBV28; cdr3_nt: TGTGCCAGCAGTTGGGGAACAGGGGGACGGACTAATGAAAAACTGTTTTTT; cdr3_aa: CASSWGTGGRTNEKLFF
j_call: TRBJ2-5; clone_size: many; d_call: -; v_call: TRBV27; cdr3_nt: TGTGCCAGCAGCCAAAACCAGGTCCAAGAGACCCAGTACTTC; cdr3_aa: CASSQNQVQETQYF
j_call: TRBJ2-4; clone_size: -; d_call: -; v_call: TRBV3-1; cdr3_nt: TGTGCCAGCAGCCAAGTGATGGGGGCGGGGGAAAACATTCAGTACTTC; cdr3_aa: CASSQVMGAGENIQYF
j_call: TRBJ2-5; clone_size: many; d_call: -; v_call: TRBV5-6; cdr3_nt: TGTGCCAGCTGTAGCGGGACAGAATCACAAGAGACCCAGTACTTC; cdr3_aa: CASCSGTESQETQYF
j_call: TRBJ2-2; clone_size: many; d_call: TRBD2; v_call: TRBV7-8; cdr3_nt: TGTGCCAGCAGCTTAGAAGTTAGGACTAGCGGTGGTGGGGCCGGGGAGCTGTTTTTT; cdr3_aa: CASSLEVRTSGGGAGELFF